The T cell receptor (beta chain) under discussion was sequenced for a study of shared clonotypes between healthy human individuals. The CDR3 is made up of 13 amino acids. Trimming removed 3 bases at V and 5 bases at J, with 9 bases between. Germline values: CDR1 SGDLS, CDR2 YYNGEE. Original processing methods: Junction-only immunoSEQ sequences carried no quality scores, so filtering differed. Produced via immunoSEQ multiplex PCR; TCRdb's table is partial and in-frame only. V, J and clone size are those of that table, while D and trimming were read from the DNA. The data show approximately 340,000 clones, with more than 60% seen just once and 10% held by the top ten.

This clonotype originated in a man under 40 in good health. This chain links TRBV9 with TRBJ2-1; D uncertain. The sequenced sample consisted of memory CD4+ T cells sorted from blood. Subset specified: CD45RA-negative fraction. The CDR3 is CASSDSSDNEQFF. CDR3 in DNA: TGTGCCAGCAGCGACTCCAGTGACAATGAGCAGTTCTTC.